The 9 T cell receptor beta chains below all came from one sample that was sequenced in a study of T cells after posttransplantation cyclophosphamide. Cyclophosphamide on days +3 and +4 followed busulfan-fludarabine conditioning and a marrow graft. The assay was immunoSEQ multiplex PCR, and TCRdb's table has in-frame clones only and misses some. Singletons are absent from the sample, which has some 13,000 clones. This specimen consisted of PBMCs, obtained after allogeneic stem cell transplant with posttransplant cyclophosphamide. These receptors all stem from a female patient between 40 and 55 years old who received an allogeneic stem cell transplant from a related donor, was CMV-positive, and had acute GVHD only. T cells may partly derive from the graft donor.

This clone was counted ten times or more. The chain uses TRBV19 and TRBJ1-1, with 11 bases fitting TRBD1. CDR3 size: 16 residues. The V segment lost 1 base and the J segment 1 base; nucleotides outside the gene matches: 2. Germline values: CDR1 LNHDA, CDR2 SQIVND (reference sequence). The CDR3 spells CASSIGTGGTNTEAFF. CDR3 nucleotides: TGTGCCAGTAGTATAGGGACAGGGGGCACGAACACTGAAGCTTTCTTT.

This clone was observed at least ten times. The chain uses TRBV2 and TRBJ1-2; tentative D call: TRBD1 (5 bases). Germline CDR1 SNHLY, CDR2 FYNNEI. The CDR3 is 12 residues long. V was cut by 7 bases and J by 5 bases, with 11 bases left in between. The CDR3, as DNA: TGTGCCAGCAAGGGGAACGGGTATGGCTACACCTTC. It encodes CASKGNGYGYTF.

V usage is TRBV7-8 and J usage is TRBJ2-5, with D perhaps TRBD2 (6 bases). CDR1 and CDR2 (germline): SGHVS, FQNEAQ. The CDR3 loop spans 14 amino acids. The germline V and J ends were trimmed by 5 bases and 3 bases, with 13 bases remaining between them. CDR3 region: CASSRLAGKETQYF. In nucleotides, the CDR3 is TGTGCCAGCAGCCGACTGGCGGGGAAAGAGACCCAGTACTTC.

This clone was observed many times. The gene calls are TRBV11-1 and TRBJ1-2; TRBD1 is a possible D gene (5 bases). The CDR3 is 14 amino acids. Trimming removed 0 bases from V and 4 bases from J, with 9 bases in between. The germline V gene has CDR1 SGHAT and CDR2 FQDESV (reference sequence). CDR3 sequence: CASSLAQGAYGYTF. The CDR3 coding sequence is TGTGCCAGCAGCTTAGCCCAAGGGGCCTATGGCTACACCTTC. Combining the CDR3 with reference TRBV11-1 and TRBJ1-2 gives the whole variable domain EAEVAQSPRYKITEKSQAVAFWCDPISGHATLYWYRQILGQGPELLVQFQDESVVDDSQLPKDRFSAERLKGVDSTLKIQPAELGDSAMYLCASSLAQGAYGYTFGSGTRLTVV.

This clone was counted at least ten times. This chain joins TRBV10-1 and TRBJ1-3, with 11 nucleotides matching TRBD1. V lost 3 bases and J lost 4; bases outside the gene matches: 11. Germline CDR1 and CDR2: WNHNN and SYGVQD (reference sequence). CDR3 length: 18 amino acids. Here the CDR3 DNA reads TGCGCCAGCAGTGAAAGGGACAGGGGGGACCTCTCCGGAAACACCATATATTTT. Its protein is CASSERDRGDLSGNTIYF.

This clone has just a few counts. The sample contains more than one DNA sequence encoding this CDR3. The chain combines TRBV5-4 with TRBJ2-5, with 15 bases identical to TRBD2. Germline assignment: CDR1 SGHNT and CDR2 YYREEE (reference sequence). V lost 0 bases to trimming and J lost 2 bases; unmatched junction nucleotides: 11. The CDR3 sequence is 20 residues long. The chain's CDR3 is CASSLAKPGLAGGRQETQYF. Here the CDR3 DNA reads TGTGCCAGCAGCTTGGCGAAACCGGGACTAGCGGGGGGTAGGCAAGAGACCCAGTACTTC.

In its sample, this clone was seen many times. The rearrangement joins TRBV11-2 to TRBJ2-3, with 7 bases fitting TRBD1. CDR1 is SGHAT and CDR2 is FQNNGV in the germline V gene. Losses at the gene ends were 5 bases for V and 4 bases for J; bases not matched to a gene: 6. The CDR3 runs 14 residues. CDR3 protein: CASSPNRGSDTQYF. CDR3 DNA sequence: TGTGCCAGCAGCCCAAACAGGGGTTCAGATACGCAGTATTTT.

This clone was observed at least ten times. The chain couples TRBV7-9 to TRBJ2-7, with D unresolved. Per the germline V gene, CDR1 is SEHNR and CDR2 is FQNEAQ (reference sequence). Trimming pared 6 bases from V and 3 bases from J, leaving 6 bases between. This CDR3 is 11 amino acids long. The CDR3 loop is CASRRLYEQYF. The CDR3 bases are TGTGCCAGCAGGAGGCTCTACGAGCAGTACTTC.

This clone was counted many times. This chain connects TRBV27 to TRBJ2-7, with a tentative D call TRBD1 (6 bases). Germline V gene data show CDR1 as MNHEY and CDR2 as SMNVEV (reference sequence). V was clipped by 0 bases and J by 1 base, with 13 bases between them. This CDR3 region has 16 residues. CDR3 in amino acids: CASSLSGAMGSYEQYF. CDR3 sequence (DNA): TGTGCCAGCAGTTTATCGGGGGCCATGGGATCCTACGAGCAGTACTTC.